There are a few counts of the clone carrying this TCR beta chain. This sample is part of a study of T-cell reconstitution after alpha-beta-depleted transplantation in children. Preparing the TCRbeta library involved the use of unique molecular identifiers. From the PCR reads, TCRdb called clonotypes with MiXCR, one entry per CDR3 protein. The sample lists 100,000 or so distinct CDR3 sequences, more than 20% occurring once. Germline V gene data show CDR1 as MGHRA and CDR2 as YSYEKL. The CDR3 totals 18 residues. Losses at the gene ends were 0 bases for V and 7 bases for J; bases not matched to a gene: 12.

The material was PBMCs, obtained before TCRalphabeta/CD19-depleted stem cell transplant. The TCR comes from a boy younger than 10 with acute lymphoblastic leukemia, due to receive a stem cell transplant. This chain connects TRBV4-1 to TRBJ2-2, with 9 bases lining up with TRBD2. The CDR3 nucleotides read TGCGCCAGCAGCCAAGAATCGGGAACTAGCGGGCGGCACGGGGAGCTGTTTTTT. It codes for CASSQESGTSGRHGELFF.